The 14 T cell receptor beta chains listed next were all sequenced from one sample in a study of post-analysis software for immune sequencing data. Study-level points and caveats: Five TRBV segments occurring more often in patients than controls included TRBV5-6, TRBV5-1 and TRBV20-1.

The library was made from cDNA and included unique molecular identifiers. TCRdb independently ran MiXCR on the PCR reads; one entry per CDR3 protein. The sample consists of around 770,000 distinct CDR3 sequences, 46% of them appearing once. These receptors have no identified antigens. The source material was blood. The receptors come from a girl aged 10-17 years with multiple sclerosis.

The chain employs TRBV7-2 and TRBJ1-2, with D uncertain. Germline lookup yields CDR1 SGHTA and CDR2 FQGNSA. CDR3 length: 13 residues. The V gene lost 2 bases and the J gene lost 3 bases, with 7 bases spanning the gap. The CDR3: CASSLQPDYGYTF. The CDR3 region has the DNA TGTGCCAGCAGCTTACAGCCAGACTATGGCTACACCTTC.

The chain is built from TRBV6-2 or TRBV6-3 and TRBJ2-1, with D tentatively TRBD2 (6 bases). Germline V gene lookup returns CDR1 MNHEY and CDR2 SVGEGT. This CDR3 spans 13 amino acids. Trimming took off 7 bases at V and 10 bases at J, with 17 bases between the two ends. In nucleotides, the CDR3 is TGTGCCAGCAATCCGGGAGAGGCAAGGGAGCAGTTCTTC. Translation: CASNPGEAREQFF.

V and J are TRBV28 and TRBJ2-1; 7 positions match TRBD1. J lost 15 bases, V lost 5 bases, and 13 bases had no gene match. The CDR3 covers 13 residues. Germline CDR1 and CDR2: MDHEN and SYDVKM. The CDR3 region is CASSPAQDRSRFF. The CDR3 nucleotides read TGTGCCAGCAGTCCCGCACAGGACAGGAGCAGGTTCTTC.

The V call is TRBV29-1, the J call TRBJ1-1, with TRBD1 matching over 10 bases. There are 22 residues in the CDR3. Germline CDR1 and CDR2: SQVTM and ANQGSEA. After removal of 6 bases from V and 0 bases from J, the junction contained 28 bases not matched to a gene. The CDR3 loop reads CSVKMRVALSGQGDSMNTEAFF. As DNA, the CDR3 is TGCAGCGTCAAGATGAGGGTAGCGTTGAGCGGACAGGGGGATTCCATGAACACTGAAGCTTTCTTT.

This clonotype was detected only a few times. The chain uses TRBV18 and TRBJ2-1, with 12 bases fitting TRBD2. V gave up 2 bases and J gave up 4 bases; unmatched junction bases: 3. Per the germline V gene, CDR1 is KGHSH and CDR2 is LQKENI. This CDR3 is 16 amino acids long. CDR3 coding DNA: TGTGCCAGCTCACCAAGGACTAGCGGGAAGTACAATGAGCAGTTCTTC. Translating gives CASSPRTSGKYNEQFF.

The chain joins TRBV7-9 to TRBJ2-1; TRBD2 matches at 7 bases. V shed 2 bases and J 6 bases; nucleotides not matched to a gene: 10. CDR1 SEHNR and CDR2 FQNEAQ come from the germline V gene (reference sequence). This CDR3 region has 16 residues. The chain's CDR3 is CASSLPSGGIGNEQFF. The CDR3, as DNA: TGTGCCAGCAGCTTACCTAGCGGAGGGATCGGCAATGAGCAGTTCTTC.

The V gene is TRBV4-2, the J gene TRBJ2-7; TRBD2 matches at 8 bases. The last part of the DNA fits TRBJ2-5 better; the J call may be wrong. Germline assignment: CDR1 LGHNA and CDR2 YNFKEQ. The CDR3 length is 17 residues. Here the CDR3 reads CASSQYGSGRQRETQYF. The CDR3 bases are TGTGCCAGCAGCCAATATGGAAGCGGGAGACAACGAGAGACCCAGTACTTC.

The rearrangement joins TRBV6-6 to TRBJ1-2; the D is unclear. Germline V gives CDR1 MNHNY, CDR2 SVGAGI (reference sequence). V was shortened by 6 bases and J by 3 bases, with 17 bases between the two germline ends. This CDR3 region has 15 residues. The CDR3 region has the DNA TGTGCCAGCAGCCCCACCCTAGACGGATACTATGGCTACACCTTC. Translated: CASSPTLDGYYGYTF.

This clonotype has just a few counts. The CDR3 region has the DNA TGCGCCAGCAGCCAAGATTGGGTGGGGGCCTACGAGCAGTACTTC. This codes for CASSQDWVGAYEQYF. The chain couples TRBV4-1 to TRBJ2-7, with D perhaps TRBD1 or TRBD2 (5 bases each). Trimming left V 0 bases short and J 2 bases short, with 11 bases between. There are 15 residues in the CDR3. Looked up from germline, CDR1 is MGHRA and CDR2 is YSYEKL.

The chain is built from TRBV12-3 or TRBV12-4 and TRBJ2-3; 7 positions match TRBD1. With V trimmed by 6 bases and J by 1 base, 10 bases remained unmatched. The CDR3 covers 16 residues. The CDR3 sequence is CASSRRGGGRTDTQYF. The CDR3 DNA reads as TGTGCCAGCAGCCGCCGAGGGGGCGGACGCACAGATACGCAGTATTTT.

In the case of this clonotype: Compared with germline, one end of the junction differs, possibly owing to a read error. The chain links TRBV6-6 to TRBJ1-1, with D unresolved. The germline V gene has CDR1 MNHNY and CDR2 SVGAGI (reference sequence). This CDR3 comprises 13 residues. The DNA of the CDR3 is TGTGCCAGCAGTTTTAAGGAGAACGCTGAAGCTTTCTTT. It specifies CASSFKENAEAFF.

The V call is TRBV6-5, the J call TRBJ2-7; no reliable D call. The V gene lost 0 bases and the J gene lost 10 bases, with 7 bases spanning the gap. Looked up from germline, CDR1 is MNHEY and CDR2 is SVGAGI. This CDR3 contains 11 residues. The chain's CDR3 is CASSYSQRQYF. As DNA, the CDR3 is TGTGCCAGCAGTTACTCTCAGCGCCAGTACTTC.

The chain uses TRBV20-1 and TRBJ2-1; D unclear. This CDR3 has 15 amino acids. The ends were cut back, 3 bases at V and 2 bases at J, with 14 bases in the middle. The germline gives CDR1 DFQATT, CDR2 SNEGSKA (reference sequence). CDR3 in DNA: TGCAGTGCTAGCCACGCGACCAGACCCTACAATGAGCAGTTCTTC. It specifies CSASHATRPYNEQFF.

The chain carries TRBV10-3 and TRBJ2-1, with 7 bases aligning to TRBD1. The junction had 1 base not matched to a gene; V was cut back by 5 bases and J by 6 bases. This CDR3 has 12 residues. Germline V gives CDR1 ENHRY, CDR2 SYGVKD. DNA for the CDR3: TGTGCCATCAGTTGGGACAGCAATGAGCAGTTCTTC. Translating it yields CAISWDSNEQFF.